The T cell receptor (beta chain) described here comes from a study of shared clonotypes between healthy human individuals. V lost 5 bases, J lost 2 bases, and 8 bases stayed unmatched. Per the germline V gene, CDR1 is SQVTM and CDR2 is ANQGSEA. There are 15 residues in the CDR3. What was sequenced on ten immunoSEQ deep assay plates was unsorted PBMC DNA. The repertoire was sequenced with immunoSEQ multiplex PCR; TCRdb's copy has only in-frame clones and lacks some. The repertoire holds 470,000 or so clones, more than 75% seen once, with 12% in the top ten. This clone was counted a single time. Its antigen is unidentified. General study results and limits: The study drew on few donors, limiting represented genetic and exposure-history diversity. Sampling covered nothing but blood. Tissue TCR repertoires likely differ from those found in blood.

Sequencing was done on a sample of PBMCs. The chain employs TRBV29-1 and TRBJ2-5; 10 bases agree with TRBD2. This sequence originates from a woman aged 40-49 years in good health. Some clones in this sample may be carry-over from other donors' samples. The CDR3 sequence is CSVLKAGGRQETQYF. The CDR3 DNA reads TGCAGCGTTCTGAAAGCGGGAGGGCGGCAAGAGACCCAGTACTTC.